This T cell receptor (beta chain) derives from a study of early T cells in non-severe SARS-CoV-2 infection. Overall study context: The study sequenced bulk RNA from unsorted whole blood, with chains unpaired.

The CDR3 covers 14 residues. CDR1 and CDR2 (germline): WSHSY, SAAADI. Trimming cost V 4 bases and J 9 bases, with 13 bases left between them. Overall study findings and caveats: Private and CD4 specificities were missed by VDJdb matching, skewed to anti-spike CD8.

This clonotype has just a few counts. Antigen: not known. Separate cDNA molecules each had unique molecular identifiers attached to them. One entry per CDR3 protein results from TCRdb running MiXCR on the 5' RACE reads. Here the sample spans tens of thousands of distinct CDR3 sequences, 7.9% being singletons. The sequence was collected from an adult who was a healthcare worker with PCR-confirmed SARS-CoV-2 infection or an uninfected control (not recorded which). The chain employs TRBV10-2 and TRBJ1-6; D perhaps matches TRBD1 (5 bases). Sequences were derived from whole blood, sampled at baseline. CDR3 sequence: CASSAQGTGSPLHF. CDR3 DNA sequence: TGCGCCAGCAGTGCGCAGGGCACCGGTTCACCCCTCCACTTT.